This T cell receptor (beta chain) was retrieved from a study of beta chain features in type 1 diabetes. The length of the CDR3 is 14 residues. The V end was cut by 3 bases, the J end by 3 bases, with 11 bases between. CDR1 is KGHSH and CDR2 is LQKENI in the germline V gene. This clone was seen more than once but under ten times. Expressed TCRB transcripts were sequenced because the isolated RNA had all been reverse transcribed beforehand. Here immunoSEQ multiplex PCR was the method, and the copy in TCRdb shows in-frame clones only, minus some. The repertoire holds about 360,000 clones, with around 13% as singletons.

Specimen: naive CD4+ T cells from blood. The chain is built from TRBV18 and TRBJ1-1, with a weak D call TRBD1 (5 bases). This TCR derives from a young man in good health. The CDR3 DNA reads TGTGCCAGCTCACCCCGCGGGGGATACACTGAAGCTTTCTTT. It yields the protein CASSPRGGYTEAFF.